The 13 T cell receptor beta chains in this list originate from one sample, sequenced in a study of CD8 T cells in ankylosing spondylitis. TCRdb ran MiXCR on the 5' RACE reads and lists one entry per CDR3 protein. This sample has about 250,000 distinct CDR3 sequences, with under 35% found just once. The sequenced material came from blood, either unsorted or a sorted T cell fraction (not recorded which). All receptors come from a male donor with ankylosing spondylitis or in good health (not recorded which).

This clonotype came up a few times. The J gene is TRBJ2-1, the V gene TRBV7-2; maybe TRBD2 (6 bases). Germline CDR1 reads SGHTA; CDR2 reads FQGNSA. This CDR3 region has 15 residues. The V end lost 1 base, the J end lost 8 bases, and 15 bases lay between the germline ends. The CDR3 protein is CASSLVATWGDEQFF. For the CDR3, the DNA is TGTGCCAGCAGCTTAGTAGCTACCTGGGGGGATGAGCAGTTCTTC.

CDR3 residues: CASGGPATDTQYF. The CDR3 nucleotides are TGTGCCAGCGGGGGGCCGGCCACAGATACGCAGTATTTT. The rearrangement links TRBV5-4 to TRBJ2-3; D is perhaps TRBD1 or TRBD2 (6 bases each). V gave up 7 bases and J gave up 2 bases, with 11 bases separating them. The CDR3 is made up of 13 amino acids. The germline V gene encodes CDR1 SGHNT and CDR2 YYREEE (reference sequence). The full variable domain, completed using reference TRBV5-4 and TRBJ2-3, is ETGVTQSPTHLIKTRGQQVTLRCSSQSGHNTVSWYQQALGQGPQFIFQYYREEENGRGNFPPRFSGLQFPNYSSELNVNALELDDSALYLCASGGPATDTQYFGPGTRLTVL.

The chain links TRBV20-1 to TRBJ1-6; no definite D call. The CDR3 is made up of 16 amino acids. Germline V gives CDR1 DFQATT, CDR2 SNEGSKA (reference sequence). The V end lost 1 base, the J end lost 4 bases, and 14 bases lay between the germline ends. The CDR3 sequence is CSARGGKGDYNSPLHF. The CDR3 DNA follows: TGCAGTGCTAGAGGCGGAAAGGGAGATTATAATTCACCCCTCCACTTT.

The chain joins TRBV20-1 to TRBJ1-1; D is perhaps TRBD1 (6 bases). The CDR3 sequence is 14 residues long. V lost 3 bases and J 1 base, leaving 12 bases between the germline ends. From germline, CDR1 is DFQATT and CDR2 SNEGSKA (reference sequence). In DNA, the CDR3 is TGCAGTGCTAGTCCAGGGGCACGGAACACTGAAGCTTTCTTT. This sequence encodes CSASPGARNTEAFF.

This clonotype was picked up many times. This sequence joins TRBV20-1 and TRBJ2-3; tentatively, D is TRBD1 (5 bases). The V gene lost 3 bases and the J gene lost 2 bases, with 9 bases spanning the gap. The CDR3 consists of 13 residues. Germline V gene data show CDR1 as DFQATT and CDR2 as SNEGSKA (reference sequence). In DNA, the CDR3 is TGCAGTGCTAGGCACAGGCCCACAGATACGCAGTATTTT. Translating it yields CSARHRPTDTQYF.

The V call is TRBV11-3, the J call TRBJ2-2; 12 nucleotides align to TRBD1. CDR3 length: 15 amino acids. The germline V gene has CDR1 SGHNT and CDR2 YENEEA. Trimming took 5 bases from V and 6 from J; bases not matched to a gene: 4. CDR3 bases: TGTGCCAGCAGCCCGGGACAGGGGGCCGCCGGGGAGCTGTTTTTT. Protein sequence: CASSPGQGAAGELFF. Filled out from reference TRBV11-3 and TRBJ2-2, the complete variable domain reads EAGVVQSPRYKIIEKKQPVAFWCNPISGHNTLYWYLQNLGQGPELLIRYENEEAVDDSQLPKDRFSAERLKGVDSTLKIQPAELGDSAVYLCASSPGQGAAGELFFGEGSRLTVL.

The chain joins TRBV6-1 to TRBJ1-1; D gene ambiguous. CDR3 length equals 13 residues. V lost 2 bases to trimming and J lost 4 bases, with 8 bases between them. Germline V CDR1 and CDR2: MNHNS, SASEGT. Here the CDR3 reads CASSEQSGTEAFF. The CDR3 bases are TGTGCCAGCAGTGAACAGTCGGGCACTGAAGCTTTCTTT.

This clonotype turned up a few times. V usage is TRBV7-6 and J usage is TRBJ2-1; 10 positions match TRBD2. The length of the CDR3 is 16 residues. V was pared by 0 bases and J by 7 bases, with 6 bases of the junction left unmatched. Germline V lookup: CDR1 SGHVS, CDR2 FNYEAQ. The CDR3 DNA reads TGTGCCAGCAGCTTAGCGTTAACTAGCGGGGATAATGAGCAGTTCTTC. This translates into CASSLALTSGDNEQFF.

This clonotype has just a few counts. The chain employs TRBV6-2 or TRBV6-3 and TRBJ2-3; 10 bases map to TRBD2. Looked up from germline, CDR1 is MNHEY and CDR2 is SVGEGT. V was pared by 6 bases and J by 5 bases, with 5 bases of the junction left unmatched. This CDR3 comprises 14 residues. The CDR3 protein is CASRERGGRDTQYF. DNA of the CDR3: TGTGCCAGCAGGGAGCGGGGGGGCCGAGATACGCAGTATTTT.

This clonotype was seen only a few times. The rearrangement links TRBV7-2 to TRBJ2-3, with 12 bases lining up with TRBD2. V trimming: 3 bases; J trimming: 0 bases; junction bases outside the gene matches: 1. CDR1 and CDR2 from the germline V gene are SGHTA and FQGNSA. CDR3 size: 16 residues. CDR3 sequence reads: CASSLGTSGSTDTQYF. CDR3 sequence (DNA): TGTGCCAGCAGCTTGGGGACTAGCGGGAGCACAGATACGCAGTATTTT.

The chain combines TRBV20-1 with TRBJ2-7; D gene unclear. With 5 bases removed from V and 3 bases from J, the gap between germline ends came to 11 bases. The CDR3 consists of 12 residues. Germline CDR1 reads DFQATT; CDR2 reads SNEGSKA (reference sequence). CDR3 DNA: TGCAGTGCTGGTCCCGACGTCTACGAGCAGTACTTC. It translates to CSAGPDVYEQYF.

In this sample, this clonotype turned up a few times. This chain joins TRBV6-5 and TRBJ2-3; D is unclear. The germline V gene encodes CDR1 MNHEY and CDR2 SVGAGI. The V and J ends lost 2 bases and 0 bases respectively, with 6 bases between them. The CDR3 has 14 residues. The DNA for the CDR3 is TGTGCCAGCAGTTACGGGATTAGCACAGATACGCAGTATTTT. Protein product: CASSYGISTDTQYF.

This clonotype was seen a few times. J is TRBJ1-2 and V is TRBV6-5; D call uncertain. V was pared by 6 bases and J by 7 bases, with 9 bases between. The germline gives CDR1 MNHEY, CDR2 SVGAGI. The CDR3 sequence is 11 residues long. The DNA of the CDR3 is TGTGCCAGCAGGATCGGTGGTGGCTACACCTTC. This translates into CASRIGGGYTF.